A single sample gave rise to the 31 T cell receptor beta chains below, sequenced in a study of blood T cell repertoires in COVID-19. Using immunoSEQ multiplex PCR, the repertoire was profiled, and TCRdb retains in-frame clones only, with some absent. Among some 160,000 clones listed, around four fifths were seen once. Sequenced material: PBMCs or T cells enriched from blood (not recorded which). The origin of the receptors is a woman aged 35 to 49 who had recovered from COVID-19.

V gene TRBV4-1 combines with J gene TRBJ1-5; no definite D call. V gave up 2 bases and J gave up 4 bases, with 6 bases separating them. The germline gives CDR1 MGHRA, CDR2 YSYEKL. The CDR3 has 13 amino acids. CDR3 protein: CASSQRGNQPQHF. DNA for the CDR3: TGCGCCAGCAGCCAACGGGGTAATCAGCCCCAGCATTTT.

The gene calls are TRBV5-1 and TRBJ1-1; D may be TRBD1 (5 bases). The CDR3 sequence is 16 residues long. V shed 4 bases and J shed 1 base, with 17 bases lying between them. Germline CDR1 reads SGHRS; CDR2 reads YFSETQ. This CDR3 reads CASSPNPGGRNTEAFF. Written as DNA, the CDR3 is TGCGCCAGCAGCCCAAACCCCGGGGGGAGGAACACTGAAGCTTTCTTT.

V and J are TRBV25-1 and TRBJ1-1, with unresolved D. The CDR3 has 12 amino acids. The ends were cut back, 8 bases at V and 0 bases at J, with 7 bases in the middle. Germline V gene sequence: CDR1 MGHDK, CDR2 SYGVNS. CDR3 amino acids: CASGPMNTEAFF. The CDR3 region has the DNA TGTGCCAGCGGGCCCATGAACACTGAAGCTTTCTTT.

This chain uses TRBV2 with TRBJ1-2; D might be TRBD1 (5 bases). V lost 8 bases and J lost 4, with 23 bases in between. The CDR3 has 16 residues. Germline CDR1 reads SNHLY; CDR2 reads FYNNEI. As DNA, the CDR3 is TGTGCCAGCCTCATAGATAGGACAAGGACACTCTATGGCTACACCTTC. It encodes CASLIDRTRTLYGYTF. Drawing the rest from reference TRBV2 and TRBJ1-2, the complete variable domain is EPEVTQTPSHQVTQMGQEVILRCVPISNHLYFYWYRQILGQKVEFLVSFYNNEISEKSEIFDDQFSVERPDGSNFTLKIRSTKLEDSAMYFCASLIDRTRTLYGYTFGSGTRLTVV.

The rearrangement uses TRBV7-8 and TRBJ2-7, with 7 bases that match TRBD2. Germline V gene data show CDR1 as SGHVS and CDR2 as FQNEAQ. The CDR3 runs to 13 residues. The junction had 4 bases not matched to a gene; V was cut back by 8 bases and J by 0 bases. The CDR3 nucleotides read TGTGCCAGCCGAGGCGGGAGCTCCTACGAGCAGTACTTC. It yields the protein CASRGGSSYEQYF. The variable domain in full, with the rest retrieved from reference TRBV7-8 and TRBJ2-7, is GAGVSQSPRYKVAKRGQDVALRCDPISGHVSLFWYQQALGQGPEFLTYFQNEAQLDKSGLPSDRFFAERPEGSVSTLKIQRTQQEDSAVYLCASRGGSSYEQYFGPGTRLTVT.

The chain links TRBV9 to TRBJ1-3; D remains unclear. CDR3 length equals 16 residues. Between the trimmed V and J ends, which lost 1 base and 0 bases, there was a span of 11 bases. Per germline, CDR1 SGDLS and CDR2 YYNGEE. The CDR3 DNA is TGTGCCAGCAGCGTATTCCCAGAGGTCTCTGGAAACACCATATATTTT. Protein sequence: CASSVFPEVSGNTIYF.

This clone was counted between two and nine times. This sequence joins TRBV7-9 and TRBJ1-5, with D perhaps matching TRBD1 (5 bases). V was pared by 5 bases and J by 4 bases, with 9 bases between. The CDR3 spans 13 residues. CDR1 and CDR2 (germline): SEHNR, FQNEAQ (reference sequence). This CDR3 reads CASSGSGNQPQHF. In nucleotides, the CDR3 is TGTGCCAGCAGCGGCTCAGGGAATCAGCCCCAGCATTTT.

The chain joins TRBV7-9 to TRBJ2-1, with D perhaps matching TRBD1 (6 bases). CDR3 length: 14 residues. V dropped 4 bases and J dropped 10 bases, with 17 bases sitting between them. Germline lookup yields CDR1 SEHNR and CDR2 FQNEAQ (reference sequence). The CDR3 DNA reads TGTGCCAGCAGCTCATATTCAGGGGCATGGGAGCAGTTCTTC. Amino acids: CASSSYSGAWEQFF.

The chain recombines TRBV6-6 with TRBJ2-7; D is perhaps TRBD2 (5 bases). Trimming took off 0 bases at V and 5 bases at J, with 5 bases between the two ends. This CDR3 region has 12 residues. From germline, CDR1 is MNHNY and CDR2 SVGAGI (reference sequence). In DNA form, the CDR3 reads TGTGCCAGCAGTTACTCGACTAACGAGCAGTACTTC. Its protein product is CASSYSTNEQYF.

The chain links TRBV7-9 to TRBJ1-3; D ambiguous. This CDR3 is built from 14 residues. The V end lost 2 bases, the J end lost 0 bases, and 5 bases lay between the germline ends. Germline V gene lookup returns CDR1 SEHNR and CDR2 FQNEAQ (reference sequence). The chain's CDR3 is CASSLSGSGNTIYF. The CDR3, as DNA: TGTGCCAGCAGCTTATCCGGCTCTGGAAACACCATATATTTT.

This clone was seen only a few times. The chain is built from TRBV10-3 and TRBJ2-6, with 10 bases fitting TRBD1. The CDR3 covers 15 residues. Germline V gene lookup returns CDR1 ENHRY and CDR2 SYGVKD. With 10 bases clipped from V and 0 bases from J, the junction kept 3 bases outside the gene matches. CDR3 region: CATWTGGSGANVLTF. The CDR3 DNA sequence: TGTGCCACTTGGACAGGGGGCTCTGGGGCCAACGTCCTGACTTTC.

CDR3 sequence reads: CASSPPRTFFREQYF. CDR3 nucleotides: TGTGCCAGCAGCCCCCCGCGGACTTTTTTTAGGGAGCAGTACTTC. This chain connects TRBV11-2 to TRBJ2-7, with D perhaps TRBD2 (5 bases). Germline CDR1 is SGHAT and CDR2 is FQNNGV. The ends were cut back, 5 bases at V and 7 bases at J, with 21 bases in the middle. CDR3 length equals 15 residues. The whole variable domain, remainder taken from reference TRBV11-2 and TRBJ2-7, is EAGVAQSPRYKIIEKRQSVAFWCNPISGHATLYWYQQILGQGPKLLIQFQNNGVVDDSQLPKDRFSAERLKGVDSTLKIQPAKLEDSAVYLCASSPPRTFFREQYFGPGTRLTVT.

J is TRBJ2-3 and V is TRBV5-1; 9 bases fit TRBD2. Germline V lookup: CDR1 SGHRS, CDR2 YFSETQ. The ends lost 3 bases at V and 2 bases at J; junction bases unmatched: 4. This CDR3 has 15 residues. CDR3: CASSWSGGFTDTQYF. In DNA form, the CDR3 reads TGCGCCAGCAGCTGGAGCGGGGGGTTCACAGATACGCAGTATTTT. The full variable domain, with the rest looked up from reference TRBV5-1 and TRBJ2-3, is KAGVTQTPRYLIKTRGQQVTLSCSPISGHRSVSWYQQTPGQGLQFLFEYFSETQRNKGNFPGRFSGRQFSNSRSEMNVSTLELGDSALYLCASSWSGGFTDTQYFGPGTRLTVL.

The DNA of the CDR3 is TGTGCCAGCAGGGGGCACCCAACCTACGAGCAGTACTTC. Translating it yields CASRGHPTYEQYF. This chain joins TRBV2 and TRBJ2-7; possible D gene TRBD1, 5 bases. The CDR3 is made up of 13 amino acids. Germline CDR1 reads SNHLY; CDR2 reads FYNNEI. The V gene lost 6 bases and the J gene lost 2 bases, with 11 bases spanning the gap.

In nucleotides, the CDR3 is TGTGCCAGCAGCCTGGGGACAGGGGGCTGGTTACATGGCTACACCTTC. This encodes CASSLGTGGWLHGYTF. The rearrangement links TRBV13 to TRBJ1-2; TRBD1 matches at 12 bases. Germline V gives CDR1 PRHDT, CDR2 FYEKMQ (reference sequence). This CDR3 region has 16 residues. Trimming at V came to 5 bases and at J to 6 bases, leaving 10 bases not matched to a gene. The complete variable domain, with remaining parts taken from reference TRBV13 and TRBJ1-2, reads AAGVIQSPRHLIKEKRETATLKCYPIPRHDTVYWYQQGPGQDPQFLISFYEKMQSDKGSIPDRFSAQQFSDYHSELNMSSLELGDSALYFCASSLGTGGWLHGYTFGSGTRLTVV.

V and J are TRBV10-3 and TRBJ1-1, with no clear D. V was clipped by 5 bases and J by 1 base, with 5 bases between them. There are 12 residues in the CDR3. The germline gives CDR1 ENHRY, CDR2 SYGVKD. This CDR3 reads CAISYGNTEAFF. CDR3 bases: TGTGCCATCAGTTACGGGAACACTGAAGCTTTCTTT.

The V call is TRBV5-1, the J call TRBJ1-2, with 12 bases that match TRBD1. CDR3 length: 15 residues. The junction had 6 bases not matched to a gene; V was cut back by 4 bases and J by 5 bases. Germline loops: CDR1 SGHRS, CDR2 YFSETQ. Written as DNA, the CDR3 is TGCGCCAGCAGCCCGGGACAGGGGGCATGGTATGGCTACACCTTC. Its translation: CASSPGQGAWYGYTF.

This clone came up once. V and J are TRBV10-3 and TRBJ2-1, with 11 nucleotides matching TRBD2. CDR3 length: 16 residues. V shed 0 bases and J 3 bases; nucleotides not matched to a gene: 1. CDR1 ENHRY and CDR2 SYGVKD come from the germline V gene. The CDR3 region is CAISESTSGSYNEQFF. CDR3 nucleotide sequence: TGTGCCATCAGTGAGTCAACTAGCGGGAGCTACAATGAGCAGTTCTTC.

The V gene is TRBV27, the J gene TRBJ2-1; 11 bases line up with TRBD2. After removal of 6 bases from V and 7 bases from J, the junction contained 14 bases not matched to a gene. The CDR3 length is 17 residues. Germline-derived CDR1 and CDR2 are MNHEY and SMNVEV (reference sequence). The CDR3 loop is CASSQGLAEVGGNEQFF. The CDR3 DNA reads as TGTGCCAGCAGCCAGGGACTAGCGGAGGTCGGAGGGAATGAGCAGTTCTTC.

The CDR3 DNA reads TGTGCCATCAGTGCCAGGGAGAACACCGGGGAGCTGTTTTTT. It codes for CAISARENTGELFF. The chain combines TRBV10-3 with TRBJ2-2, with D perhaps TRBD1 (5 bases). The CDR3 has 14 amino acids. CDR1 ENHRY and CDR2 SYGVKD come from the germline V gene. The ends were cut back, 4 bases at V and 1 base at J, with 7 bases in the middle.

This clone was counted only a few times. CDR3: CASSRMGQISDEQFF. The CDR3 nucleotides read TGTGCCAGCAGCAGGATGGGACAGATCAGCGATGAGCAGTTCTTC. This sequence joins TRBV6-5 and TRBJ2-1; TRBD1 aligns across 7 bases. The CDR3 has 15 residues. CDR1 MNHEY and CDR2 SVGAGI come from the germline V gene. The V gene end was trimmed by 6 bases and the J gene end by 8 bases; junction bases not matched to a gene: 13.

The chain joins TRBV10-1 to TRBJ2-1, with 7 bases aligning to TRBD2. CDR3 length: 16 residues. The V and J ends lost 0 bases and 5 bases, in that order; junction bases with no gene match: 7. Germline values: CDR1 WNHNN, CDR2 SYGVQD (reference sequence). Written as DNA, the CDR3 is TGCGCCAGCAGTGAGTCCCCAAAGCGGGAACACAATGAGCAGTTCTTC. This sequence encodes CASSESPKREHNEQFF.

V gene TRBV4-2 combines with J gene TRBJ2-6; 9 nucleotides agree with TRBD1. The CDR3 length is 16 residues. CDR1 is LGHNA and CDR2 is YNFKEQ in the germline V gene. Trimming at V came to 5 bases and at J to 3 bases, leaving 5 bases not matched to a gene. The CDR3 region has the DNA TGTGCCAGCAGCATCACAGGGGGCGGTGGGGCCAACGTCCTGACTTTC. As protein: CASSITGGGGANVLTF.

This clone was detected a few times. The chain combines TRBV3-1 (or the pseudogene TRBV3-2) with TRBJ1-2; the D gene is possibly TRBD1 (5 bases). There are 13 residues in the CDR3. Trimming pared 0 bases from V and 8 bases from J, leaving 10 bases between. Per the germline V gene, CDR1 is LGHDT and CDR2 is YNNKEL (reference sequence). The CDR3 coding sequence is TGTGCCAGCAGCCAAGATTGGGGCATAGGCTACACCTTC. Its protein is CASSQDWGIGYTF.

The V and J genes are TRBV18 and TRBJ2-1; possibly TRBD2 for D (5 bases). V was trimmed by 3 bases and J by 7 bases, leaving 7 bases between them. Looked up from germline, CDR1 is KGHSH and CDR2 is LQKENI. The CDR3 sequence is 12 residues long. In nucleotides, the CDR3 is TGTGCCAGCTCACCCCGGGAAAATGAGCAGTTCTTC. It codes for CASSPRENEQFF.

This clone has more than one count but fewer than ten. At one of its ends the junction is not consistent with the germline gene, which may arise from a read error. This chain joins TRBV10-3 and TRBJ1-6, with D possibly TRBD1 on 5 matching bases. The germline V gene has CDR1 ENHRY and CDR2 SYGVKD. CDR3 length equals 13 residues. The CDR3 DNA reads TGTGCCATCAGCCCGAACGGGCGGGACTACTGGGCCTTT. This translates into CAISPNGRDYWAF.

In nucleotides, the CDR3 is TGCGCCAGCAGCAGGGGACTAGCGGGAGGGCTGACAGATACGCAGTATTTT. Its protein is CASSRGLAGGLTDTQYF. This chain joins TRBV5-1 and TRBJ2-3; 16 bases align to TRBD2. V was pared by 4 bases and J by 3 bases, with 5 bases of the junction left unmatched. CDR1 and CDR2 from the germline V gene are SGHRS and YFSETQ. The CDR3 loop spans 17 amino acids.

The chain couples TRBV5-1 to TRBJ1-5; 7 bases align to TRBD1. Germline values: CDR1 SGHRS, CDR2 YFSETQ. The CDR3 consists of 18 residues. Trimming at V came to 7 bases and at J to 1 base, leaving 17 bases not matched to a gene. In DNA form, the CDR3 reads TGCGCCAGCCTCCGGGGTACGACAGGGAATCGGAGCAATCAGCCCCAGCATTTT. Amino acids: CASLRGTTGNRSNQPQHF. Full variable domain (remainder filled in from reference TRBV5-1 and TRBJ1-5): KAGVTQTPRYLIKTRGQQVTLSCSPISGHRSVSWYQQTPGQGLQFLFEYFSETQRNKGNFPGRFSGRQFSNSRSEMNVSTLELGDSALYLCASLRGTTGNRSNQPQHFGDGTRLSIL.

The rearrangement uses TRBV18 and TRBJ1-2; 7 positions match TRBD1. J lost 0 bases, V lost 6 bases, and 10 bases had no gene match. Germline V gene lookup returns CDR1 KGHSH and CDR2 LQKENI. The CDR3 is 16 residues long. This CDR3 is CASSYDRDGANYGYTF. The CDR3 nucleotides are TGTGCCAGCTCCTATGACAGGGACGGAGCTAACTATGGCTACACCTTC.

The chain uses TRBV5-1 and TRBJ2-5; 8 bases line up with TRBD2. The V gene's germline CDR1 is SGHRS and CDR2 YFSETQ. Losses at the gene ends were 4 bases for V and 1 base for J; bases not matched to a gene: 9. This CDR3 is 16 amino acids long. CDR3: CASSLTGGATQETQYF. The CDR3, as DNA: TGCGCCAGCAGCCTGACCGGGGGGGCGACCCAAGAGACCCAGTACTTC.

The table lists this clone with a few counts. The chain combines TRBV30 with TRBJ2-1, with TRBD2 matching over 11 bases. This CDR3 comprises 19 residues. Germline CDR1 and CDR2: GTSNPN and SVGIG (reference sequence). V dropped 5 bases and J dropped 0; count of bases not matched to a gene: 15. The CDR3 nucleotides are TGTGCCTGGGGGGGGACTAGCGGACCCTATGGGAGCTCCTACAATGAGCAGTTCTTC. It specifies CAWGGTSGPYGSSYNEQFF.